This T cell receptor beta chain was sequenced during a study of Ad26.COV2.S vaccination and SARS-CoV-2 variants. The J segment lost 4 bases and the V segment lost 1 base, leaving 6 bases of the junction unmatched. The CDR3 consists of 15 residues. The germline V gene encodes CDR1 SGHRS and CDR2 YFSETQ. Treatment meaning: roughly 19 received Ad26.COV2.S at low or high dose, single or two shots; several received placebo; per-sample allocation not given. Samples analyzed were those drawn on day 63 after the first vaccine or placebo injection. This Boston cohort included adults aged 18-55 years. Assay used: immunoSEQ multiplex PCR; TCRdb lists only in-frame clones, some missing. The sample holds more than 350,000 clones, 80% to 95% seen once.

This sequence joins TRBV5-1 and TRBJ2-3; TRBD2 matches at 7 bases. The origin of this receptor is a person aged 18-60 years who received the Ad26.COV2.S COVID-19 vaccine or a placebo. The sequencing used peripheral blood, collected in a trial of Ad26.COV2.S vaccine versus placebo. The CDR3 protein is CASSLREVGADTQYF. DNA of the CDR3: TGCGCCAGCAGCTTGCGGGAGGTAGGGGCAGATACGCAGTATTTT.